The T cell receptor (beta chain) under discussion was sequenced for a study of CD8 T cells in Susac syndrome. The CDR3 extends over 15 amino acids. V lost 1 base and J 0 bases, leaving 10 bases between the germline ends. In germline, CDR1 is SGHAT, CDR2 FQDESV (reference sequence). cDNA came from about 0.5 to 1 ug RNA primed by random hexamers. The method of amplification for TCR beta CDR3 was immunoSEQ multiplex PCR, covering 54 Vbeta and 13 Jbeta. Via MiXCR, TCRdb re-called the immunoSEQ multiplex PCR reads, giving one row per CDR3 protein. The table has 45,000 to 60,000 distinct CDR3 sequences, 93% seen once. Treatment-naive patients with stable or active relapsing-remitting disease were the multiple sclerosis controls.

The sequenced material came from CD8+ T cells from PBMCs. This chain joins TRBV11-1 and TRBJ2-7; weak D call: TRBD1 (5 bases). This receptor was obtained from a human donor with multiple sclerosis. The CDR3 DNA reads TGTGCCAGCAGCTTAGGGGGCGACACCTCCTACGAGCAGTACTTC. The encoded protein is CASSLGGDTSYEQYF.